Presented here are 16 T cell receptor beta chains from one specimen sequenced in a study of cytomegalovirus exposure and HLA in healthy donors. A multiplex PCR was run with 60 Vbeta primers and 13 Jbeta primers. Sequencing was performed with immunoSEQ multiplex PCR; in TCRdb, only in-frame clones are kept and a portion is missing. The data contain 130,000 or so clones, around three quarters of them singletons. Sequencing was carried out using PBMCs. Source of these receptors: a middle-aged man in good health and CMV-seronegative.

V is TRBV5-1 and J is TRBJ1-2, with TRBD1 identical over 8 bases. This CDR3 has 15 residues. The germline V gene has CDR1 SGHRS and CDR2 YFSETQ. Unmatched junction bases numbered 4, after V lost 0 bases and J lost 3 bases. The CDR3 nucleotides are TGCGCCAGCAGCTTGGCAGGGGGCAATGACTATGGCTACACCTTC. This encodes CASSLAGGNDYGYTF. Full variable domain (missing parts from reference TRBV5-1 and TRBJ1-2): KAGVTQTPRYLIKTRGQQVTLSCSPISGHRSVSWYQQTPGQGLQFLFEYFSETQRNKGNFPGRFSGRQFSNSRSEMNVSTLELGDSALYLCASSLAGGNDYGYTFGSGTRLTVV.

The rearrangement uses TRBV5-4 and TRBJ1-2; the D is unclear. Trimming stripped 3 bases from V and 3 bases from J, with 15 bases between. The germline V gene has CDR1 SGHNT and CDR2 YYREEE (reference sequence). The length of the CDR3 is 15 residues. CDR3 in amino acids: CASSSIDYRDYGYTF. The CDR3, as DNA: TGTGCCAGCAGCTCTATAGATTACCGGGACTATGGCTACACCTTC.

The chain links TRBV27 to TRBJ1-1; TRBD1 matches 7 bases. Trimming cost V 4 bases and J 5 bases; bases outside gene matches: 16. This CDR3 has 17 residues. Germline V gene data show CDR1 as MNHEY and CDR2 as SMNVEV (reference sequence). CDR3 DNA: TGTGCCAGCAGTTGGGTAAGTAAGACAGGGAAGGGTACTGAAGCTTTCTTT. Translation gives CASSWVSKTGKGTEAFF.

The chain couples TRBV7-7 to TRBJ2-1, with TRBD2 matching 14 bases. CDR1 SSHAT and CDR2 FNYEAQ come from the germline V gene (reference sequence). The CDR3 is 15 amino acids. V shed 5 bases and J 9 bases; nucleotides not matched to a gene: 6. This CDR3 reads CASSPGTSGSGEQFF. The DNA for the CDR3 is TGTGCCAGCAGCCCCGGGACTAGCGGGAGCGGTGAGCAGTTCTTC.

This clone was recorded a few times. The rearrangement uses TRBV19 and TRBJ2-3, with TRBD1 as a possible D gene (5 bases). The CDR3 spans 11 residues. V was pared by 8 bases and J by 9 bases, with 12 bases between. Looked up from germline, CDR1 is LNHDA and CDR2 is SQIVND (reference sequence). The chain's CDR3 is CASSDSLTQYF. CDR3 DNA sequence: TGTGCCAGTTCAGACAGTCTGACGCAGTATTTT.

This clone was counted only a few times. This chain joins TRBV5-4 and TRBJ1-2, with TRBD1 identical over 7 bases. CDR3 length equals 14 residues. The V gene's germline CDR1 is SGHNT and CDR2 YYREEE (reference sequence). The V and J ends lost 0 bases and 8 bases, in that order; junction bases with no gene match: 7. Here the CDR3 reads CASSLGQGSNGYTF. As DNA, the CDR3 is TGTGCCAGCAGCTTGGGACAGGGCAGTAACGGCTACACCTTC.

CDR3 loop: CASSPPGTANTEAFF. In DNA, the CDR3 is TGTGCCAGCTCACCTCCCGGGACAGCGAACACTGAAGCTTTCTTT. The rearrangement uses TRBV18 and TRBJ1-1; TRBD1 matches 7 bases. CDR1 and CDR2 (germline): KGHSH, LQKENI. The CDR3 sequence is 15 residues long. The trim removed 3 bases at V and 1 base at J, leaving 5 bases unmatched.

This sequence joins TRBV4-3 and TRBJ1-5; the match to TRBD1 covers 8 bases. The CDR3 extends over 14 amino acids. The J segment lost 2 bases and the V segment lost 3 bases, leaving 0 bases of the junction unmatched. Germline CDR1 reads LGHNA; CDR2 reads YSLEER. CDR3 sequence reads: CASSQGQGNQPQHF. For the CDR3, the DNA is TGCGCCAGCAGCCAGGGACAGGGCAATCAGCCCCAGCATTTT.

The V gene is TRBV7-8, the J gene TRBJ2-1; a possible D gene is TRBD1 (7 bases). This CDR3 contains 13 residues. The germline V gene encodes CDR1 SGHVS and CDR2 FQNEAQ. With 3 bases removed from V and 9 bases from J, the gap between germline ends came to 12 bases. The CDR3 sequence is CASSFRGAGEQFF. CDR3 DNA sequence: TGTGCCAGCAGCTTCAGGGGGGCCGGTGAGCAGTTCTTC.

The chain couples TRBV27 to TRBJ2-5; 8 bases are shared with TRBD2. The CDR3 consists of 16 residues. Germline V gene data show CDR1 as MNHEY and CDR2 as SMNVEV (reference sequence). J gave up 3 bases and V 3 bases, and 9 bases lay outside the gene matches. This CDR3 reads CASSLSREGLEETQYF. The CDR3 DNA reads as TGTGCCAGCAGTTTGAGTCGGGAGGGTTTAGAAGAGACCCAGTACTTC.

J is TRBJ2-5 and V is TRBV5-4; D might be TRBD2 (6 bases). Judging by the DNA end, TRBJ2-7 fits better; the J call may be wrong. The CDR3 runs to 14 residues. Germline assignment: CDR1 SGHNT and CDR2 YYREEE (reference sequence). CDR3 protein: CASSSQTSTAEQYF. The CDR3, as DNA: TGTGCCAGCAGCAGCCAGACTAGTACCGCCGAGCAGTACTTC.

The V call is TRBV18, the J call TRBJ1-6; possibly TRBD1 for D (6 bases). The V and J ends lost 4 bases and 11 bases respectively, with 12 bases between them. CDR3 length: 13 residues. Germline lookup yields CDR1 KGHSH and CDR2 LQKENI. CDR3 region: CASSRGQGTPLHF. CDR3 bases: TGTGCCAGCTCACGGGGGCAGGGCACACCCCTCCACTTT.

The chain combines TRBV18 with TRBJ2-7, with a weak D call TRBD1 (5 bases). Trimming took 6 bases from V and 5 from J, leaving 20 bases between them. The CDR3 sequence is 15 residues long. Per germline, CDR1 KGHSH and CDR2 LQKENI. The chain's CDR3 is CASSLDSSVYHEQYF. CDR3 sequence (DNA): TGTGCCAGCTCTCTTGACAGTTCAGTTTACCACGAGCAGTACTTC.

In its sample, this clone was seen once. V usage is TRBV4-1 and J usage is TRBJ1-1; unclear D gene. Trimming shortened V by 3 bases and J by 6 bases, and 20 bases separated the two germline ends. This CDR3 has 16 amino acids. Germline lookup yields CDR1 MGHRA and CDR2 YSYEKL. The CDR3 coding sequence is TGCGCCAGCAGCCACACTTCGACGGGGAAGGGCTCTGAAGCTTTCTTT. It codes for CASSHTSTGKGSEAFF.

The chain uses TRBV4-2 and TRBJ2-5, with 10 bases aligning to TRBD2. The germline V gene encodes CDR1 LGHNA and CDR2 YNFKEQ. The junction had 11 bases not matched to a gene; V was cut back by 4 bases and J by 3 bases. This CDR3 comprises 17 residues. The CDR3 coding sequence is TGTGCCAGCAGCCCGTTTCAAAGCGGGGGGGCCGAAGAGACCCAGTACTTC. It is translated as CASSPFQSGGAEETQYF.

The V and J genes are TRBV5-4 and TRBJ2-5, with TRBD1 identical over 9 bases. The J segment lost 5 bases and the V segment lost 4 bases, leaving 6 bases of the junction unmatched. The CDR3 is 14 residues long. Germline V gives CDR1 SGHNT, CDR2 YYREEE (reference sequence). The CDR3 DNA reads TGTGCCAGCAGCCCAGGACAGGGGAGGGAGACCCAGTACTTC. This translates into CASSPGQGRETQYF.